This T cell receptor beta chain was recorded in a study of PD-1 blockade in classical Hodgkin lymphoma (dated by TCRdb to the early 2020s). For the wider study: Nivolumab dosing was 3 mg/kg intravenously every 2 weeks, continuing until either disease progression or unacceptable toxicity. To define a peripheral blood immune signature of response to PD-1 blockade in classical Hodgkin lymphoma, the study combined TCR beta sequencing with CyTOF.

Turning to this clone: Its antigen is not yet known. Per-base quality was not reported, and no clone a single base away is much larger than it.

Study-wide findings and limitations: Newly diagnosed patients were reported to have lower baseline TCR diversity than healthy donors, and relapsed/refractory patients were reported to have lower baseline TCR diversity still. The study was limited to a single clinical trial cohort, and causes of repertoire differences, possibly disease activity or prior therapy, remained undefined. Baseline diversity similar to that of newly diagnosed patients was observed in trial patients achieving complete response, whereas significantly lower diversity was observed in partial responders and progressors. A significant rise by C4D1 was seen in CD4+ but not CD8+ TCR diversity (p=0.0027 vs p=0.16), with the rise being most apparent in complete responders (p=0.02). Diversity was lower in patients who began nivolumab less than 1 year after ASCT, so these patients were left out of later analyses to avoid confounding by immune reconstitution.

Per the publication, the time point label means: cycle 1 day 1 (C1D1), immediately before nivolumab initiation. All trial patients had relapsed after autologous stem cell transplantation, with cohorts A, B and C differing in prior brentuximab vedotin exposure. The trial cohort included 45 to 65 patients with relapsed/refractory classical Hodgkin lymphoma, and each patient had a best overall response of complete response, partial response or progressive disease. In the multi-cohort phase II CheckMate 205 trial, trial patients received single-agent nivolumab. An independent review committee assessed best overall response by applying the 2007 International Working Group response criteria. PBMCs from the trial were collected at three points: immediately before nivolumab initiation (C1D1), and during therapy at cycle 2 day 1 and cycle 4 day 1. After peripheral blood was drawn into 8 mL Vacutainer Cell Preparation Tubes, PBMCs were isolated by centrifugation and then cryopreserved.

Genomic DNA was isolated using the Qiagen DNeasy kit from unsorted PBMCs as well as from negatively selected CD4+ and CD8+ fractions. Amplification of TCR beta CDR3 regions was done by immunoSEQ multiplex PCR with primers that anneal to V and J segments. Amplification bias was minimized using a synthetic immune receptor repertoire, and residual bias was removed computationally after sequencing. The study's processing was this. Repertoire diversity was quantified as the Shannon entropy index using custom Python scripts. Unsorted, CD4+ and CD8+ repertoires were analyzed separately, except for combined analyses in which CD4+ and CD8+ sequences were merged in silico. A clone was considered expanded if an increase in frequency of at least 2-fold after treatment relative to C1D1 was found, and a pseudocount of 0.5 was applied to clones undetected at baseline. Clones with 0 or 1 copy at C1D1 were defined as singleton clones, while clones with 2 or more copies were defined as non-singleton clones. Clones expanded in unsorted samples were labelled as CD4+, CD8+ or unknown by matching protein sequences in sorted samples from the same patient. Wilcoxon tests were applied to paired samples to test diversity changes from C1D1 to C4D1. Drawn from immuneACCESS, this table holds only the in-frame rearrangements with V and J called that TCRdb kept. Clones are partly lost; checked studies trace under half to an unresolved V gene and leave the rest unexplained. V, J and clone size reflect that table, while D and trimming were determined from the DNA. The sample data list about 40,000 clones, and 75% to 90% of these were observed just once. The ten largest clones capture 9% to 10% of the sample.

Counted from cysteine to phenylalanine, this CDR3 has 14 amino acids. The CDR3 DNA has 42 bases and is translated from base 1. CDR1 SGHTA and CDR2 FQGTGA were looked up in the germline V gene. The germline V end is reduced by 4 bases and the J end by 1 base; junction bases left unmatched: 2. Recombination connected TRBV7-3 to TRBJ1-1, with 8 bases in between that match TRBD1. The sample in question was peripheral blood mononuclear cells (PBMCs), obtained at baseline. This clonotype originated in a human donor with classical Hodgkin lymphoma. In nucleotides, the sequence is TGTGCCAGCAGCTCTCAGGGGGCGAACACTGAAGCTTTCTTT. This translates into CASSSQGANTEAFF.